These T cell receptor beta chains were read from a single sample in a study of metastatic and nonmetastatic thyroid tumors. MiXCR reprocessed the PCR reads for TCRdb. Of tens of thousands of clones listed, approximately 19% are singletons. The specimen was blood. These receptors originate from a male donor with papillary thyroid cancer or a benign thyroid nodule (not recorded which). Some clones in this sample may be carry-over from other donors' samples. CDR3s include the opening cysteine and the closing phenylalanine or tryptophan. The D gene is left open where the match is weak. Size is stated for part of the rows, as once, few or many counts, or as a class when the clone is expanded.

CASSIKAGEPYEQYF TGTGCCAGTAGTATTAAGGCGGGAGAGCCCTACGAGCAGTACTTC TRBJ2-7 TRBD2 medium-sized TRBV19
CASSPRLGSYEQYF TGTGCCAGCAGCCCCCGGCTGGGTTCCTACGAGCAGTACTTC TRBJ2-7 - many TRBV7-2
CASSPEGHTSYEQYF TGTGCCAGCAGCCCCGAAGGTCACACCTCCTACGAGCAGTACTTC TRBJ2-7 - once TRBV7-2
CASSFGTGTGNTIYF TGTGCCAGCAGTTTCGGGACAGGGACCGGAAACACCATATATTTT TRBJ1-3 TRBD1 medium-sized TRBV28
CASSIVGTGGTEAFF TGTGCCAGTAGTATCGTTGGGACAGGGGGAACTGAAGCTTTCTTT TRBJ1-1 TRBD1 many TRBV19
CASSPGTSGFYNEQFF TGTGCCAGCTCACCCGGGACTAGCGGGTTCTACAATGAGCAGTTCTTC TRBJ2-1 TRBD2 - TRBV18
CASSVGTAGELFF TGTGCCAGCAGCGTAGGAACCGCCGGGGAGCTGTTTTTT TRBJ2-2 - many TRBV9
CASSTHHDTGELFF TGTGCCAGCAGCACCCACCATGACACCGGGGAGCTGTTTTTT TRBJ2-2 - many TRBV7-3
CASSQSLYRDSRAKFYTF TGCGCCAGCAGCCAATCCTTATACCGGGACAGCCGAGCAAAGTTCTACACCTTC TRBJ1-2 TRBD1 many TRBV4-1
CASSSTTRFEHRGQFYEQYF TGTGCCAGCAGCTCAACAACACGTTTTGAGCACAGGGGGCAATTCTACGAGCAGTACTTC TRBJ2-7 TRBD1 - TRBV7-1